Sequencing of this TCR beta chain was carried out in a study of blood T cell repertoires in COVID-19. The table came from immunoSEQ multiplex PCR; TCRdb's copy has only in-frame clones and leaves some out. The sample contains hundreds of thousands of clones, around 86% of which appear only once. V shed 6 bases and J shed 8 bases, with 17 bases lying between them. Germline CDR1 is MRHNA and CDR2 is SNTAGT. This CDR3 contains 14 residues. Sequencing input: PBMCs or T cells enriched from blood (not recorded which). This TCR derives from a man aged 40-49 years who had recovered from COVID-19. The rearrangement joins TRBV6-4 to TRBJ2-1; D is possibly TRBD2 (5 bases). Here the CDR3 DNA reads TGTGCCAGCAGGCGGGTTGGAACGTCGCATGAGCAGTTCTTC. Encoded protein: CASRRVGTSHEQFF.